The sequence of this TCR beta chain was determined in a study of T cell repertoires in cytomegalovirus infection. Only a few counts were recorded for this clonotype. Its specificity is unknown. TCRdb used MiXCR to reprocess the reads, holding one entry per CDR3 protein. The table shows approximately 770,000 distinct CDR3 sequences, with roughly 29% occurring only once. This TCR was sampled from a human donor in good health (CMV status not recorded). Some clones in this sample may be carry-over from other donors' samples. The sample here was cultured CD8+ T cells from PBMCs, taken from culture after CMV antigen stimulation.

Here the CDR3 reads CASSTGPKNNSPLHF. The CDR3 DNA follows: TGTGCCAGCAGCACCGGACCAAAAAATAATTCACCCCTCCACTTT. The rearrangement uses TRBV7-9 and TRBJ1-6; D gene unclear. V was shortened by 5 bases and J by 5 bases, with 13 bases between the two germline ends. Germline CDR1 reads SEHNR; CDR2 reads FQNEAQ (reference sequence). The CDR3 contains 15 residues.